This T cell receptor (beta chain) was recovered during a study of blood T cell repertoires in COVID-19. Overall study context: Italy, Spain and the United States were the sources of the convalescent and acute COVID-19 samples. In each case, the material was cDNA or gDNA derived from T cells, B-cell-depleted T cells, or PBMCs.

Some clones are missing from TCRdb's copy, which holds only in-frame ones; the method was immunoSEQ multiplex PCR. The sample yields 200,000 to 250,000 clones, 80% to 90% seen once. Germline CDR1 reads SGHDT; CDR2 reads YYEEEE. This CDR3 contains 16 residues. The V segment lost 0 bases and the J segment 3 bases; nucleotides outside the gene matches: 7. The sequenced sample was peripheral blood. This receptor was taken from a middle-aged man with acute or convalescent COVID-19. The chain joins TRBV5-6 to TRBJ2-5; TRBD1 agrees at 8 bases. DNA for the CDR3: TGTGCCAGCAGCTTGGTCTTACAGGGGGGCGAAGAGACCCAGTACTTC. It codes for CASSLVLQGGEETQYF.